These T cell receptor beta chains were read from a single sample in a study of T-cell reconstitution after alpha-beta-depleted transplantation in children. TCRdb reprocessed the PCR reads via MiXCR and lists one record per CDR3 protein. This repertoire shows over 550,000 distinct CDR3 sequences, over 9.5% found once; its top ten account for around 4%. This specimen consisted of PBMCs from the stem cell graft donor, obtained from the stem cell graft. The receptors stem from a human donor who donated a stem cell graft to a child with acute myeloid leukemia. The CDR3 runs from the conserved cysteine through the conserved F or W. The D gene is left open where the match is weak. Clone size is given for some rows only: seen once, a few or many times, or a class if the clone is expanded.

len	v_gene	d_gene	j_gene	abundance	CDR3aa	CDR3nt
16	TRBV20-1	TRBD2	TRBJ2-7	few	CSARVLAGEFSYEQYF	TGCAGTGCTAGAGTCTTAGCGGGAGAGTTTTCCTACGAGCAGTACTTC
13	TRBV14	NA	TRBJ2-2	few	CASSPTWSGELFF	TGTGCCAGCAGCCCAACTTGGTCCGGGGAGCTGTTTTTT
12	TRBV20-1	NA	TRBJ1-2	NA	CSAKTEFYGYTF	TGCAGTGCTAAAACGGAATTCTATGGCTACACCTTC
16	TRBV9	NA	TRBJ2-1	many	CASSVARTARFNEQFF	TGTGCCAGCAGCGTAGCTAGGACAGCTCGATTCAATGAGCAGTTCTTC
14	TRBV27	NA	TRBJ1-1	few	CASSRQVMNTEAFF	TGTGCCAGCAGCCGACAGGTCATGAACACTGAAGCTTTCTTT
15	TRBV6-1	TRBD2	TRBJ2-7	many	CASSRRGGNGNEQYF	TGTGCCAGCAGTCGGCGGGGGGGCAATGGGAACGAGCAGTACTTC
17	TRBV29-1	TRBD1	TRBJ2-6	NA	CSVARDRGVAGANVLTF	TGCAGCGTAGCCCGGGACAGGGGGGTCGCTGGGGCCAACGTCCTGACTTTC
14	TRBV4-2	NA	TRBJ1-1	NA	CASSLPGANTEAFF	TGTGCCAGCAGCCTACCGGGGGCAAACACTGAAGCTTTCTTT
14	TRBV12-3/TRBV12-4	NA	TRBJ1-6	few	CASSFPDGNSPLHF	TGTGCCAGCAGTTTTCCTGACGGGAATTCACCCCTCCACTTT
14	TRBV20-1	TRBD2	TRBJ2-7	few	CSARGGRGSYEQYF	TGCAGTGCTAGAGGCGGGAGGGGCTCCTACGAGCAGTACTTC
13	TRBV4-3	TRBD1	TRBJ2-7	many	CASSQTGGNEQYF	TGCGCCAGCAGCCAAACAGGGGGAAACGAGCAGTACTTC
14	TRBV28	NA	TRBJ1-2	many	CASSLPGQGYGYTF	TGTGCCAGCAGTTTACCCGGGCAGGGCTATGGCTACACCTTC
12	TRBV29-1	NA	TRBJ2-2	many	CSGEGQGGELFF	TGCAGCGGTGAAGGCCAGGGCGGGGAGCTGTTTTTT
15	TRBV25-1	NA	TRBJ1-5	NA	CASSEYGGGDQPQHF	TGTGCCAGCAGTGAATACGGTGGGGGAGATCAGCCCCAGCATTTT
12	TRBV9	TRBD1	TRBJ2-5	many	CASSEGQGAQYF	TGTGCCAGCAGCGAGGGACAGGGCGCCCAGTACTTC
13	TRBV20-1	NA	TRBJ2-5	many	CSASLIDTGTQYF	TGCAGTGCTAGTTTGATCGATACGGGGACCCAGTACTTC
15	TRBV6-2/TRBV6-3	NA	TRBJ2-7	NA	CASALTDPRIYEQYF	TGTGCCAGCGCGCTAACAGACCCCAGGATCTACGAGCAGTACTTC
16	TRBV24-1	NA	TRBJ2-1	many	CATSDSRVSGYNEQFF	TGTGCCACCAGTGATTCGAGGGTCAGCGGGTACAATGAGCAGTTCTTC
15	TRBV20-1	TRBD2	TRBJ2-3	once	CSAGLAGGRADTQYF	TGCAGTGCTGGTCTAGCGGGAGGGCGGGCAGATACGCAGTATTTT
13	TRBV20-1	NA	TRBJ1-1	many	CSAHLSWGTEAFF	TGCAGTGCCCACCTTTCGTGGGGCACTGAAGCTTTCTTT
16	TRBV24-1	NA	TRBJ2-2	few	CATSDQSRGVTGELFF	TGTGCCACCAGTGACCAATCGAGGGGGGTCACCGGGGAGCTGTTTTTT
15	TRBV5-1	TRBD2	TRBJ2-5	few	CASSLTSGSGETQYF	TGCGCCAGCAGCCTGACTAGCGGGAGTGGAGAGACCCAGTACTTC
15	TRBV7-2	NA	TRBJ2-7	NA	CASSLREGAIYEQYF	TGTGCCAGCAGCCTCCGGGAGGGGGCGATATACGAGCAGTACTTC
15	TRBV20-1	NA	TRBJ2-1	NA	CSASPGTRSYNEQFF	TGCAGTGCTAGCCCCGGGACCAGGTCCTACAATGAGCAGTTCTTC
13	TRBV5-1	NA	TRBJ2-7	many	CASSWGASYEQYF	TGCGCCAGCAGCTGGGGGGCGTCCTACGAGCAGTACTTC
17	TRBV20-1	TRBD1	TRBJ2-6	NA	CSASRDRHPSGANVLTF	TGCAGTGCTAGCCGGGACAGGCACCCCTCTGGGGCCAACGTCCTGACTTTC
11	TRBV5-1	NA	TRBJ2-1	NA	CASSENLVRFF	TGCGCCAGCAGCGAAAACTTAGTGCGGTTCTTC
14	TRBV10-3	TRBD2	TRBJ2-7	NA	CATLFGWEGHEQYF	TGTGCCACTCTCTTTGGGTGGGAGGGCCACGAGCAGTACTTC
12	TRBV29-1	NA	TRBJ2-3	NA	CSVEIATDTQYF	TGCAGCGTTGAGATCGCCACAGATACGCAGTATTTT
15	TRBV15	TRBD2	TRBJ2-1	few	CATSRTSGATNEQFF	TGTGCCACCAGCAGGACTAGCGGAGCCACCAATGAGCAGTTCTTC
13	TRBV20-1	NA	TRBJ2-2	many	CSAQGGSAGELFF	TGCAGTGCCCAGGGAGGTAGCGCCGGGGAGCTGTTTTTT
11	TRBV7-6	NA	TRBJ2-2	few	CASGYTGELFF	TGTGCCAGCGGATACACCGGGGAGCTGTTTTTT
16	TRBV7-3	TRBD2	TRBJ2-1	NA	CASSGAGLAGASEQFF	TGTGCCAGCAGCGGGGCGGGACTAGCGGGAGCTAGTGAGCAGTTCTTC
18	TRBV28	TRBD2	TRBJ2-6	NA	CASKSSGRALGGANVLTF	TGTGCCAGTAAATCTAGCGGGAGGGCCCTTGGGGGGGCCAACGTCCTGACTTTC
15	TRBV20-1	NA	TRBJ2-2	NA	CSANAGLWNTGELFF	TGCAGTGCCAATGCGGGACTTTGGAACACCGGGGAGCTGTTTTTT
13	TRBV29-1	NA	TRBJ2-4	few	CSVGGGAKNIQYF	TGCAGCGTTGGAGGAGGGGCCAAAAACATTCAGTACTTC
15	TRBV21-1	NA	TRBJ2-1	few	CASSKVNRRGNEQFF	TGTGCCAGCAGCAAAGTGAACCGAAGGGGGAATGAGCAGTTCTTC
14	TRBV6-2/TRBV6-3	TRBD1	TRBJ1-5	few	CASSWTGWNQPQHF	TGTGCCAGCAGTTGGACAGGGTGGAATCAGCCCCAGCATTTT
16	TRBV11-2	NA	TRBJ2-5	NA	CASSNRGGSGQETQYF	TGTGCCAGCAGTAACAGGGGGGGTAGCGGCCAAGAGACCCAGTACTTC
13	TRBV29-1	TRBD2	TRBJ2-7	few	CSVEVGRKGEQYF	TGCAGCGTTGAAGTCGGGAGGAAGGGCGAGCAGTACTTC